These T cell receptor beta chains were read from a single sample in a study of blood T cell repertoires in COVID-19. Using immunoSEQ multiplex PCR, the repertoire was profiled, and TCRdb retains in-frame clones only, with some absent. The sample carries tens of thousands of clones, about 91% recorded once. The sample consisted of peripheral blood. These receptors were taken from a man aged 35 to 55 with COVID-19, enrolled during active disease. CDR3s include the opening cysteine and the closing phenylalanine or tryptophan. D genes are given only for firm matches. Only some rows state a clone size, as once, few, many or a class for expanded clones.

size	D	J	V	DNA	CDR3
.	.	TRBJ1-1	TRBV6-1	TGTGCCAGCAGTGATTCAGGGATTAGAACTGAAGCTTTCTTT	CASSDSGIRTEAFF
few	TRBD1	TRBJ1-1	TRBV18	TGTGCCAGCTCACCACGGGAACAGGGGGCGGCCACTGAAGCTTTCTTT	CASSPREQGAATEAFF
.	.	TRBJ1-2	TRBV6-5	TGTGCCAGCAGTTACTGGCGTGGGGGGAACTATGGCTACACCTTC	CASSYWRGGNYGYTF
.	.	TRBJ2-3	TRBV7-6	TGTGCCAGCAGCCCCTTCACAGATACGCAGTATTTT	CASSPFTDTQYF
once	TRBD1	TRBJ2-2	TRBV5-4	TGTGCCAGCAGCTTACGGGACAGGAGGCCCGGGGAGCTGTTTTTT	CASSLRDRRPGELFF
.	.	TRBJ1-5	TRBV20-1	TGCAGTGCTCGTGCGGAGGACGGAAGTTATAGCAATCAGCCCCAGCATTTT	CSARAEDGSYSNQPQHF
once	.	TRBJ1-2	TRBV5-5	TGTGCCAGCAGCTTGGCTGTAGCCGGAAACTATGGCTACACCTTC	CASSLAVAGNYGYTF
.	TRBD1	TRBJ2-1	TRBV5-1	TGCGCCAGCTCAGGGGGACAGGGATGGAATGAGCAGTTCTTC	CASSGGQGWNEQFF
.	.	TRBJ2-7	TRBV30	TGTGCCTGGAGTGAAGGGGGATTTTACGAGCAGTACTTC	CAWSEGGFYEQYF
.	.	TRBJ2-6	TRBV19	TGTGCCAGTAGTATAGGTCCCTCTAGCGCTGGGGCCAACGTCCTGACTTTC	CASSIGPSSAGANVLTF
.	.	TRBJ1-5	TRBV7-6	TGTGCCAGCAGCTTAACACAGGGTTCTCAGCCCCAGCATTTT	CASSLTQGSQPQHF
.	.	TRBJ1-1	TRBV27	TGTGCCAGCAGCCAACAGGGGAACACTGAAGCTTTCTTT	CASSQQGNTEAFF
.	TRBD1	TRBJ1-6	TRBV6-1	TGTGCCAGCAGTGAACTGGGGACAGGGAATAATTCACCCCTCCACTTT	CASSELGTGNNSPLHF
.	.	TRBJ2-3	TRBV3-1/TRBV3-2	TGTGCCAGCAGCCCCCAACTAGGTTTTGGTGCAGATACGCAGTATTTT	CASSPQLGFGADTQYF
.	.	TRBJ2-1	TRBV3-1/TRBV3-2	TGTGCCAGCAGCCAAGATTCGGTAATTTACAATGAGCAGTTCTTC	CASSQDSVIYNEQFF
.	TRBD1	TRBJ2-5	TRBV11-2	TGTGCCAGCAGCTTAATTGCGGACAGGGCTGAGACCCAGTACTTC	CASSLIADRAETQYF
.	TRBD2	TRBJ2-4	TRBV4-1	TGCGCCAGCAGCCAAGAAGGGTTAGCGGGGGTGCTAGCCAAAAACATTCAGTACTTC	CASSQEGLAGVLAKNIQYF
.	.	TRBJ1-4	TRBV5-1	TGCGCCAGCAACGAAGGGGCAGGTTTGAATGAAAAACTGTTTTTT	CASNEGAGLNEKLFF
.	TRBD1	TRBJ2-1	TRBV5-1	TGCGCCAGCAGTCCCGGGACAGGGGGGAATGAGCAGTTCTTC	CASSPGTGGNEQFF
.	TRBD1	TRBJ1-1	TRBV5-1	TGCGCCAGCAGCGGCTCAGGGGGCACTGAAGCTTTCTTT	CASSGSGGTEAFF
.	TRBD2	TRBJ2-5	TRBV7-3	TGTGCCAGCAGCTTAACAGGGACTAGCGGGGAGACCCAGTACTTC	CASSLTGTSGETQYF
.	TRBD2	TRBJ2-5	TRBV2	TGTGCCAGCGGGGCGGGGCTAGCGGGGGGCAACCAAGAGACCCAGTACTTC	CASGAGLAGGNQETQYF
once	TRBD1	TRBJ2-4	TRBV5-4	TGTGCCAGCAGCTTGTCACAGGGGGCCAAAAACATTCAGTACTTC	CASSLSQGAKNIQYF
.	.	TRBJ2-7	TRBV20-1	TGCAGTGCTACTGAACCGAGGGGGATTGTAGGGCAGTACTTC	CSATEPRGIVGQYF
once	.	TRBJ1-2	TRBV18	TGTGCCAGCTCACCGAACAGGGACTATGGCTACACCTTC	CASSPNRDYGYTF
once	.	TRBJ1-1	TRBV5-1	TGCGCCAGCAGCCTAGTCGGGGGAGGACTCCTTACTGAAGCTTTCTTT	CASSLVGGGLLTEAFF
.	.	TRBJ2-1	TRBV6-1	TGTGCCAGCAGTGAACTACAGACACTCTACAATGAGCAGTTCTTC	CASSELQTLYNEQFF
.	TRBD1	TRBJ1-2	TRBV25-1	TGTGCCAGCAGAGACGCTCGGGACAGGGGTGCCTATGGCTACACCTTC	CASRDARDRGAYGYTF
.	TRBD2	TRBJ2-5	TRBV5-6	TGTGCCAGCCAGCTTGGGTTAGCGGGGCTTGGGGAGACCCAGTACTTC	CASQLGLAGLGETQYF
.	TRBD1	TRBJ1-4	TRBV9	TGTGCCAGCAGCGTAGAGGCAGGGGGAGACTCAGAAAAACTGTTTTTT	CASSVEAGGDSEKLFF
.	TRBD1	TRBJ2-7	TRBV6-6	TGTGCCAGCAGCAGGACAGGGGCCTGGAATGAGCAGTACTTC	CASSRTGAWNEQYF
.	TRBD1	TRBJ1-5	TRBV2	TGTGCGGACAGGGCAGGGGCAGGGAGCAATCAGCCCCAGCATTTT	CADRAGAGSNQPQHF
.	TRBD2	TRBJ2-1	TRBV30	TGTGCCTGGAGTGGGACTAGAGGTGAGCAGTTCTTC	CAWSGTRGEQFF
.	.	TRBJ2-5	TRBV6-5	TGTGCCAGCACAGCGGTCCTCGGGACCCAGTACTTC	CASTAVLGTQYF
.	TRBD1	TRBJ2-3	TRBV19	TGTGCCAGTAGTCCCGGGCACAGGGGGACCGATACGCAGTATTTT	CASSPGHRGTDTQYF
.	.	TRBJ1-1	TRBV10-3	TGTGCCATCAGTGCGACAGTGAACACTGAAGCTTTCTTT	CAISATVNTEAFF
.	.	TRBJ1-1	TRBV2	TGTGCCAGCAGCGAGGACGGCGGGGCTTTCTTT	CASSEDGGAFF
.	.	TRBJ1-3	TRBV29-1	TGCAGCGTTGAAGATCGTAAACGGGTTTCGGGAAACACCATATATTTT	CSVEDRKRVSGNTIYF
.	.	TRBJ2-1	TRBV28	TGTGCCAGCAGCGGACACCTGAGCTCCTACAATGAGCAGTTCTTC	CASSGHLSSYNEQFF
.	TRBD1	TRBJ1-5	TRBV6-5	TGTGCCGCCAGACCAGGGGGCCAGCAGCCCCAGCATTTT	CAARPGGQQPQHF
.	TRBD2	TRBJ2-1	TRBV5-1	TGCGCCAGCAGCTTCCTTAGCGGGTCTGATAGCTCCTACAATGAGCAGTTCTTC	CASSFLSGSDSSYNEQFF
.	.	TRBJ1-6	TRBV27	TGTGCCAGCAGTTTACGTCAAAGAGGGAATTCACCCCTCCACTTT	CASSLRQRGNSPLHF
.	TRBD1	TRBJ2-2	TRBV5-1	TGCGCCAGCAGCTCGACGGGACAGGGTTCAACGGGGGAGCTGTTTTTT	CASSSTGQGSTGELFF
.	.	TRBJ2-1	TRBV9	TGTGCCAGCAGCTCCGAAGGGAGTGCCCGGGTCTTC	CASSSEGSARVF
.	.	TRBJ1-3	TRBV30	TGTGCCTGGTCCCGGGACACCGGAAACACCATATATTTT	CAWSRDTGNTIYF
.	.	TRBJ1-6	TRBV30	TGTGCCGCGGGAGGATGGGCCACGAATTCACCCCTCCACTTT	CAAGGWATNSPLHF
once	TRBD1	TRBJ2-3	TRBV19	TGTGCCAGTAGTGAACAGGGGGCCGATACGCAGTATTTT	CASSEQGADTQYF
.	TRBD1	TRBJ1-2	TRBV7-9	TGTGCCAGCAGCGCGGACAGGGAAGGAGGCTACACCTTC	CASSADREGGYTF
.	.	TRBJ1-3	TRBV18	TGTGCCAGCTCACCCCCGGCCGCGGCTGGAAACACCATATATTTT	CASSPPAAAGNTIYF
.	TRBD1	TRBJ1-1	TRBV28	TGTGCCAGCTACCCCGGACAGGGAGTTACTGAAGCTTTCTTT	CASYPGQGVTEAFF